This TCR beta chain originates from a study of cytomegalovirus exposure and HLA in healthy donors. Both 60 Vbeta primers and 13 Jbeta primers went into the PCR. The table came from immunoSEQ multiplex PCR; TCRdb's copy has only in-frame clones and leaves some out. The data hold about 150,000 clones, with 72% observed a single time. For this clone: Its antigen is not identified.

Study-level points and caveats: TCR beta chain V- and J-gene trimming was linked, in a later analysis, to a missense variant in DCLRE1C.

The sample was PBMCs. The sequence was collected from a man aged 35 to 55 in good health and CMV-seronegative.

The CDR3 loop reads CASSEGQPGNTIYF. The CDR3 nucleotides are TGTGCCAGCAGTGAAGGACAGCCAGGAAACACCATATATTTT. The chain carries TRBV2 and TRBJ1-3; tentatively, D is TRBD1 (5 bases). Trimming shortened V by 1 base and J by 4 bases, and 8 bases separated the two germline ends. This CDR3 is 14 amino acids long. Germline loops: CDR1 SNHLY, CDR2 FYNNEI. Looking up the rest from reference TRBV2 and TRBJ1-3 gives the full variable domain: EPEVTQTPSHQVTQMGQEVILRCVPISNHLYFYWYRQILGQKVEFLVSFYNNEISEKSEIFDDQFSVERPDGSNFTLKIRSTKLEDSAMYFCASSEGQPGNTIYFGEGSWLTVV.